Sequencing of this TCR beta chain was carried out in a study of blood T cell repertoires in COVID-19. As for the study in general: The United States, Italy and Spain provided the acute and convalescent COVID-19 samples. Sample material is recorded as cDNA or gDNA derived from T cells, B-cell-depleted T cells, or PBMCs.

Trimming cost V 4 bases and J 3 bases, with 9 bases left between them. Germline V CDR1 and CDR2: SGHTA, FQGNSA. The CDR3 covers 14 residues. Original analysis: Reference gene primer amplification in the assay estimated nucleated cell counts. Some clones are missing from TCRdb's copy, which holds only in-frame ones; the method was immunoSEQ multiplex PCR. V and J calls and clone size follow that table, whereas D and trimming were derived from the DNA. The sample has 200,000 to 250,000 clones, roughly four fifths seen once; the top ten hold 3%. This clone has just one count. The receptor comes from a woman in her 30s who had recovered from COVID-19. The chain links TRBV7-2 to TRBJ2-2, with D perhaps TRBD1 (5 bases). Sequencing input: peripheral blood. The CDR3, as DNA: TGTGCCAGCAGCTGGGGCCCTGACACCGGGGAGCTGTTTTTT. Translating gives CASSWGPDTGELFF.